This T cell receptor (beta chain) was captured by sequencing in a study of blood T cell repertoires in COVID-19 (dated by TCRdb to 2020 to 2022). About the study as a whole: Collaborator samples came from the United States, Italy and Spain and covered acute and convalescent phases of COVID-19. The material from the prospective study consisted of cDNA or gDNA derived from T cells, B-cell-depleted T cells, or PBMCs. Subjects who had been exposed to COVID-19, were actively infected with it, or had recovered from it provided the deeply sampled blood TCRbeta repertoires that made up the dataset. The repertoires were made available in a free public database intended to serve as a resource for research on the immune response to SARS-CoV-2. Samples came from the ongoing ImmuneRACE study (first 160 participants) plus 1,254 subjects from 6 global collaborators. Nearly every sample came with metadata listing a de-identified subject ID, COVID-19 status, age in years and sex. Where HLA class I and class II types were available, the types were taken from metadata supplied by the sample provider, not from assay-based typing.

The study at large found these results: The quantity of clinical and demographic metadata differed by source and by participant and was supplied without curation.

The collaborating institutions used their own protocols to collect whole blood in K2EDTA tubes. Collaborator samples were shipped for TCRbeta analysis as frozen whole blood, isolated PBMCs, or DNA extracted from either sample type. This clone was seen a single time. Its antigen is unknown. No qualities accompany the bases; no much larger clone lies one base away. TCRbeta CDR3 regions were amplified from genomic DNA by means of the immunoSEQ Assay, a bias-controlled multiplex PCR. The authors' analysis ran thus. Within the assay, amplification of reference gene primers was used to estimate how many nucleated cells each sample contained. To quantify the absolute abundance of each unique TCRbeta CDR3 rearrangement, sequence reads were collapsed and filtered. For each sample, productive Simpson clonality was calculated as the square root of Simpson's diversity index across productive rearrangements. TCRdb holds this immuneACCESS table with in-frame rearrangements only. Some clones are missing; in checked studies, unresolved V genes explain under half, and the rest has no known cause. V and J calls and clone size are those listed in that table; D and trimming were worked out from the DNA. Present in this sample are around 200,000 clones, around 82% of which were seen just once. The ten largest clones capture over 2% of the sample.

V is shortened by 6 bases, J by 6 bases, and the region joining them spans 14 bases. From the cysteine through the phenylalanine, the CDR3 covers 13 amino acids. Just CDR3 DNA is preserved here, 39 bases in frame from base 1. CDR1 and CDR2, per the germline V gene, are MNHEY and SVGAGI. This receptor chain uses TRBV6-5 and TRBJ1-1; the D gene cannot be resolved reliably. Sequencing was performed on peripheral blood. This clonotype originated in a human donor with acute or convalescent COVID-19. The donor label of this sample is uncertain. In nucleotide form, the sequence is TGTGCCAGCAGCCGAGGTTTGAGGGCTGAAGCTTTCTTT. This sequence encodes CASSRGLRAEAFF.